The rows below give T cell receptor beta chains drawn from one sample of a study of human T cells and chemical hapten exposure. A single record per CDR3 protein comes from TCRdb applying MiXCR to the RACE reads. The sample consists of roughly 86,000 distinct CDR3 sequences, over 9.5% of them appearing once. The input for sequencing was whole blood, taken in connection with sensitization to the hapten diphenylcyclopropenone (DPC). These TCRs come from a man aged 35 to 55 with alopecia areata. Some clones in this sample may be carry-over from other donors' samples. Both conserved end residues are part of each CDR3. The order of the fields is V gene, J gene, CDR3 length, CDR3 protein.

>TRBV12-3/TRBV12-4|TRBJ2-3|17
CASRGRRSAGSTDTQYF
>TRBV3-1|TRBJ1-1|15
CASSTNQGGITEAFF
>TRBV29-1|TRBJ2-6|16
CSVSAGGAIGANVLTF
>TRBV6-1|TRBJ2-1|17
CASRQSVAGGLGNEQFF
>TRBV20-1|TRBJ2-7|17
CSARGASEGSIRYEQYF
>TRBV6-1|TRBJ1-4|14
CASSARRANEKLFF
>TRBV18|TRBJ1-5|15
CASSPPEDRNQPQHF
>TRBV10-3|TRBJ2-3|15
CAISDGAVGTDTQYF
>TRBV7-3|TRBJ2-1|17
CASSLVAGREGQNEQFF
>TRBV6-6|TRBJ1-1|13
CASSQVENTEAFF
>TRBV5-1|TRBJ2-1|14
CASSILAGANEQFF
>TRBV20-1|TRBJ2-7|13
CSAPGLAGVEQYF
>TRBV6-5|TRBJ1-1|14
CASSYGGLRTEAFF
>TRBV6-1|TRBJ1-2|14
CASSETGLSYGYTF
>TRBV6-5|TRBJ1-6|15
CASGLDRAGPSSLHF
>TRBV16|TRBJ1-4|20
CASSQRGGLDGLIRNEKLFF
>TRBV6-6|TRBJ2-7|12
CASSRRVDEQYF
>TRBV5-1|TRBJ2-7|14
CASSSNMGPYEQYF
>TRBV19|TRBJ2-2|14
CASRGSGGTGELFF
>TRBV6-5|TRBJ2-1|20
CASSYSLGLAEGSRYNEQFF
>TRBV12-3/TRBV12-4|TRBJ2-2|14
CASSLAGVDGELFF
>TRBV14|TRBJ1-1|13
CASSPSRGTEAFF
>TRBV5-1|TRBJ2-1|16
CASSLSGGLTYNEQFF
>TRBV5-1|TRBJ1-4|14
CASSSGRVDEKLFF
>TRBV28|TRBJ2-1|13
CASSSLQGNEQFF
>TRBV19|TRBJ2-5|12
CASKPSGETQYF
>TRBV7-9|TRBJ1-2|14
CASSWGQGHDGYTF
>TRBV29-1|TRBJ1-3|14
CSVDRGEAGNTIYF
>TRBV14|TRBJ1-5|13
CASSQGIYQPQHF